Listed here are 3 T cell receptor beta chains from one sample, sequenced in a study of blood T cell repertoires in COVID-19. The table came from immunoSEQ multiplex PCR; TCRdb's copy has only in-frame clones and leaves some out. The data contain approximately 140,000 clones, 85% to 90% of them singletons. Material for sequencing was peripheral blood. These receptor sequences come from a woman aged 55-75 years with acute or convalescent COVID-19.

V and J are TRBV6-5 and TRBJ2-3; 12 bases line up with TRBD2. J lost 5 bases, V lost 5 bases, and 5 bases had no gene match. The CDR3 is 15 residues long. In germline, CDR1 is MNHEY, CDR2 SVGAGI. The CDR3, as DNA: TGTGCCAGCAGTCGGACTAGCGGGGCCGTAGATACGCAGTATTTT. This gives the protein CASSRTSGAVDTQYF.

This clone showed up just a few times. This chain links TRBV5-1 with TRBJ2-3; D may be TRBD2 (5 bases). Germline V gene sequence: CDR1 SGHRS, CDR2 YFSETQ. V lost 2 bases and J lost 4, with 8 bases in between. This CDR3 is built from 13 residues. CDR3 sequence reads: CASSFEGSDTQYF. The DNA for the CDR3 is TGCGCCAGCAGCTTTGAGGGTTCAGATACGCAGTATTTT. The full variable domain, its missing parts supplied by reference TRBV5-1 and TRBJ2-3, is KAGVTQTPRYLIKTRGQQVTLSCSPISGHRSVSWYQQTPGQGLQFLFEYFSETQRNKGNFPGRFSGRQFSNSRSEMNVSTLELGDSALYLCASSFEGSDTQYFGPGTRLTVL.

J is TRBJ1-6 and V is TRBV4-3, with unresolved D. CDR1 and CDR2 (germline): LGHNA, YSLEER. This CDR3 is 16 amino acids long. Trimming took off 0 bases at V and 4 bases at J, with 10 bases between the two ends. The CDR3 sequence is CASSQDSTAYNSPLHF. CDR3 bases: TGCGCCAGCAGCCAAGATTCTACAGCATATAATTCACCCCTCCACTTT.